This entry features one T cell receptor (beta chain) sequence. Next came a second PCR, run for 7 to 11 cycles, which used a sample-barcoded 5' primer along with a J-beta primer mix. TCRdb re-analysed the 5' RACE reads in MiXCR, keeping a single row per CDR3 protein. The sample holds approximately 960,000 distinct CDR3 sequences; 25% to 30% are singletons and the top ten take about 9.4%. These data originate in a study of blood T cells in healthy people across ages. The CDR3 has 15 residues. Trimming cost V 3 bases and J 0 bases, with 6 bases left between them. The germline CDR1 and CDR2 sequences are SNHLY and FYNNEI. These data are also associated with another study on T cells of mothers and their children. That study adds: Persistent microchimeric T cell clones were not found at ~100 per million sensitivity.

The chain recombines TRBV2 with TRBJ1-6, with D hard to call. The specimen sequenced was blood. The sequence derives from a woman between 40 and 55 years old in good health. CDR3 residues: CASSDSDSYNSPLHF. The CDR3, as DNA: TGTGCCAGCAGTGACAGCGACTCCTATAATTCACCCCTCCACTTT.